These 10 T cell receptor beta chains share one sample of origin, sequenced in a study of cytomegalovirus exposure and HLA in healthy donors. PCR involved 60 Vbeta and 13 Jbeta primers. Here immunoSEQ multiplex PCR was the method, and the copy in TCRdb shows in-frame clones only, minus some. The top ten hold roughly 21% of the sample, which has around 90,000 clones, about two thirds seen once. Input material: PBMCs. Every receptor here comes from a woman aged 50 to 60 in good health and CMV-seropositive.

The chain uses TRBV13 and TRBJ2-2; 10 bases are shared with TRBD1. There are 17 residues in the CDR3. Germline V gene data show CDR1 as PRHDT and CDR2 as FYEKMQ (reference sequence). After removal of 5 bases from V and 1 base from J, the junction contained 7 bases not matched to a gene. In DNA form, the CDR3 reads TGTGCCAGCAGCGAAGACCGGGACAGGGGGAACACCGGGGAGCTGTTTTTT. As protein: CASSEDRDRGNTGELFF.

This chain uses TRBV7-4 with TRBJ1-5; TRBD1 matches at 8 bases. Trimming cost V 3 bases and J 6 bases; bases outside gene matches: 13. Germline V gene sequence: CDR1 SGHVT, CDR2 SQSDAQ. The CDR3 totals 17 residues. Written as DNA, the CDR3 is TGTGCCAGCAGCTTTAGGGTAAGACAGGGGAGGGTTCAGCCCCAGCATTTT. It translates to CASSFRVRQGRVQPQHF.

The chain combines TRBV2 with TRBJ1-5; 8 bases map to TRBD1. This CDR3 is 15 amino acids long. The V gene's germline CDR1 is SNHLY and CDR2 FYNNEI. The trim removed 7 bases at V and 1 base at J, leaving 6 bases unmatched. The CDR3 nucleotides are TGTGCCAGCACCGGACAGGGAGGCAGCAATCAGCCCCAGCATTTT. Encoded protein: CASTGQGGSNQPQHF. Supplemented by reference TRBV2 and TRBJ1-5, the full variable domain reads EPEVTQTPSHQVTQMGQEVILRCVPISNHLYFYWYRQILGQKVEFLVSFYNNEISEKSEIFDDQFSVERPDGSNFTLKIRSTKLEDSAMYFCASTGQGGSNQPQHFGDGTRLSIL.

This clone was counted only a few times. The rearrangement joins TRBV5-1 to TRBJ1-1; perhaps TRBD1 as D (5 bases). Germline CDR1 is SGHRS and CDR2 is YFSETQ. The CDR3 loop spans 13 amino acids. Deletions cut 6 bases from V and 1 base from J, with 10 bases between. CDR3 sequence (DNA): TGCGCCAGCAATTCAGGGCCGAACACTGAAGCTTTCTTT. Protein sequence: CASNSGPNTEAFF.

This clone was picked up a small number of times. The chain recombines TRBV5-6 with TRBJ1-2; 9 bases fit TRBD1. Per germline, CDR1 SGHDT and CDR2 YYEEEE. With V trimmed by 0 bases and J by 5 bases, 5 bases remained unmatched. This CDR3 is 15 amino acids long. CDR3 in amino acids: CASSLAQGARYGYTF. CDR3 sequence (DNA): TGTGCCAGCAGCTTGGCACAGGGGGCGCGGTATGGCTACACCTTC. The complete variable domain, with remaining parts taken from reference TRBV5-6 and TRBJ1-2, reads DAGVTQSPTHLIKTRGQQVTLRCSPKSGHDTVSWYQQALGQGPQFIFQYYEEEERQRGNFPDRFSGHQFPNYSSELNVNALLLGDSALYLCASSLAQGARYGYTFGSGTRLTVV.

The table lists this clone with a count of one. V and J are TRBV6-5 and TRBJ1-2; 12 positions agree with TRBD1. The CDR3 is 13 amino acids. Germline CDR1 is MNHEY and CDR2 is SVGAGI. Unmatched junction bases numbered 4, after V lost 6 bases and J lost 8 bases. This chain's CDR3 is CASRPGTGGGYTF. The CDR3, as DNA: TGTGCCAGCAGACCCGGGACAGGGGGCGGCTACACCTTC.

The chain carries TRBV28 and TRBJ1-2, with D hard to call. Trimming took off 6 bases at V and 0 bases at J, with 14 bases between the two ends. Germline-derived CDR1 and CDR2 are MDHEN and SYDVKM. The CDR3 is made up of 15 amino acids. The CDR3 reads CASRGVGIANYGYTF. The CDR3 DNA reads as TGTGCCAGCAGGGGCGTAGGAATAGCTAACTATGGCTACACCTTC.

The V and J genes are TRBV29-1 and TRBJ2-3; TRBD1 matches at 9 bases. This CDR3 comprises 15 residues. The V segment lost 3 bases and the J segment 2 bases; nucleotides outside the gene matches: 6. CDR1 SQVTM and CDR2 ANQGSEA come from the germline V gene. CDR3 DNA: TGCAGCGTTGATCAGGGGACAGGGCTCACAGATACGCAGTATTTT. Translating gives CSVDQGTGLTDTQYF.

The V call is TRBV5-1, the J call TRBJ1-4, with unresolved D. The germline CDR1 and CDR2 sequences are SGHRS and YFSETQ. This CDR3 region has 13 residues. V shed 0 bases and J shed 8 bases, with 8 bases lying between them. The CDR3 DNA sequence: TGCGCCAGCAGCTTGGACACGGGAGAAAAACTGTTTTTT. This gives the protein CASSLDTGEKLFF.

V and J are TRBV5-1 and TRBJ2-1, with TRBD1 identical over 10 bases. The CDR3 is 13 amino acids. The ends lost 4 bases at V and 9 bases at J; junction bases unmatched: 4. Germline V gives CDR1 SGHRS, CDR2 YFSETQ. The CDR3 reads CASSRGQGFEQFF. In DNA form, the CDR3 reads TGCGCCAGCAGCCGGGGACAGGGGTTTGAGCAGTTCTTC.